Listed below are T cell receptor beta chains from one sample, sequenced in a study of neurological immune-mediated disorders. MiXCR, applied by TCRdb to the 5' RACE reads, yields one record per CDR3 protein. The table includes about 10,000 distinct CDR3 sequences, roughly 21% detected once. The specimen was CD8+ T cells from blood. These receptors were taken from a woman aged 55 to 70 with HTLV-1-associated myelopathy (HAM/TSP). Both conserved end residues are part of each CDR3. A D gene is named only where the DNA matches it firmly. Only part of the rows carry a size: once, few, many, or a class if the clone is expanded.

TGTGCCAGCAGTTACTCAATCTACGAGCAGTACTTC,CASSYSIYEQYF,NA,TRBV6-2/TRBV6-3,many,TRBJ2-7
TGTGCCAGCAGCTTAAAATCTAGCGGGGTATACAATGAGCAGTTCTTC,CASSLKSSGVYNEQFF,TRBD2,TRBV7-3,few,TRBJ2-1
TGCGCCAGCAGCTTGATGTCAGGGGGATTGAACACTGAAGCTTTCTTT,CASSLMSGGLNTEAFF,TRBD1,TRBV5-1,medium-sized,TRBJ1-1
TGTGCCAGCAGCTTAATAGCCTACGAGCAGTACTTC,CASSLIAYEQYF,NA,TRBV7-9,many,TRBJ2-7
TGTGCCAGCCGTCGCGGGGTAGCTAACTATGGCTACACCTTC,CASRRGVANYGYTF,NA,TRBV5-4,many,TRBJ1-2
TGTGCCAGCAGCCCACCGGGACAGGGATTTGAAGCTTTCTTT,CASSPPGQGFEAFF,TRBD1,TRBV7-9,few,TRBJ1-1
TGCAGTGCTAGTTTTAGGGGGACAGGGTACAATCAGCCCCAGCATTTT,CSASFRGTGYNQPQHF,TRBD1,TRBV20-1,many,TRBJ1-5
TGTGCCAGCAGCACGACTAGCGGGGGCCCCAATCCTTACAATGAGCAGTTCTTC,CASSTTSGGPNPYNEQFF,TRBD2,TRBV7-7,NA,TRBJ2-1
TGCGCCAGCAGCTTGGAACAGGGGGCGGCAGATACGCAGTATTTT,CASSLEQGAADTQYF,TRBD1,TRBV5-1,large,TRBJ2-3
TGCGCCAGCAGCTTGACGGGACGTATGAACACTGAAGCTTTCTTT,CASSLTGRMNTEAFF,NA,TRBV5-1,many,TRBJ1-1
TGCAGCGTCGTATTGGCTAACTATGGCTACACCTTC,CSVVLANYGYTF,NA,TRBV29-1,NA,TRBJ1-2
TGCAGTGCTAGAGAGCCCCTCGAGGATGGCTACACCTTC,CSAREPLEDGYTF,NA,TRBV20-1,many,TRBJ1-2
TGTGCCAGCAGCTTACCGGGACAGCCACTCACAGATACGCAGTATTTT,CASSLPGQPLTDTQYF,TRBD1,TRBV7-3,many,TRBJ2-3
TGTGCCAGCAGCGTCTCCGGGACTAGCGGGGCCATAGGAGATACGCAGTATTTT,CASSVSGTSGAIGDTQYF,TRBD2,TRBV9,many,TRBJ2-3
TGTGCCAGCAGCTTAACGGGACTCACCTACGAGCAGTACTTC,CASSLTGLTYEQYF,NA,TRBV7-2,many,TRBJ2-7
TGCAGTGCTAGAGATCGTGGGGGGCCGGGTGAAGCTTTCTTT,CSARDRGGPGEAFF,NA,TRBV20-1,many,TRBJ1-1
TGCAGCGTTGTGGGATTGGACCTCTCTGGAAACACCATATATTTT,CSVVGLDLSGNTIYF,NA,TRBV29-1,many,TRBJ1-3
TGTGCCAGCAGTTTGGAGGGGGGGCCAAGGGAGCAGTACTTC,CASSLEGGPREQYF,NA,TRBV27,many,TRBJ2-7
TGCAGCGTTTCCGAGGGGCCTGAAGCTTTCTTT,CSVSEGPEAFF,NA,TRBV29-1,many,TRBJ1-1
TGCAGTGCTAGAGACACGCGAACACCTTATAGCAATCAGCCCCAGCATTTT,CSARDTRTPYSNQPQHF,NA,TRBV20-1,NA,TRBJ1-5
TGCAGTGCTAGGCGACAGGGCCGGTATGGCTACACCTTC,CSARRQGRYGYTF,TRBD1,TRBV20-1,many,TRBJ1-2
TGCGCCAGCAGCTTGAACTCCCGGGACGAGCAGTACTTC,CASSLNSRDEQYF,NA,TRBV5-1,once,TRBJ2-7
TGCAGTGCTAGAACTCCGCGGGGGAGGAACGAGCAGTACTTC,CSARTPRGRNEQYF,TRBD2,TRBV20-1,many,TRBJ2-7
TGTGCCAGCAGTTACTCTTTCGTACAGGGGCACTCCTACGAGCAGTACTTC,CASSYSFVQGHSYEQYF,TRBD1,TRBV6-5,many,TRBJ2-7
TGTGCCAGCAGCTTCCGAGCGGGGGCCTACAATGAGCAGTTCTTC,CASSFRAGAYNEQFF,TRBD2,TRBV7-2,large,TRBJ2-1
TGTGCCAGCAGCAGCCGGGACAGTGACACCGGGGAGCTGTTTTTT,CASSSRDSDTGELFF,TRBD1,TRBV7-6,many,TRBJ2-2
TGTGCCAGCTCACCAAGGGACACCGACTATTCGCCCCTCCACTTT,CASSPRDTDYSPLHF,NA,TRBV18,many,TRBJ1-6
TGCAGTGCTACCGACAGTCCCCTTAGCAATCAGCCCCAGCATTTT,CSATDSPLSNQPQHF,NA,TRBV20-1,many,TRBJ1-5
TGCAGCGTTGAAGATCCGGGCAATGAGCAGTTCTTC,CSVEDPGNEQFF,NA,TRBV29-1,many,TRBJ2-1
TGTGCCACCAAGCGGGGGCCAAGTTACAATGAGCAGTTCTTC,CATKRGPSYNEQFF,TRBD2,TRBV2,few,TRBJ2-1
TGTGCCAGCAGTCCTGGACAGGGGTTCAATGAGCAGTTCTTC,CASSPGQGFNEQFF,TRBD1,TRBV27,many,TRBJ2-1
TGCGCCAGCAGCGTGCGGGGGAGGGCGGCCAATGAGCAGTTCTTC,CASSVRGRAANEQFF,TRBD2,TRBV5-1,NA,TRBJ2-1
TGCGCCAGCAGTGAGTCCTCCGGATTTATCGGGGAGCTGTTTTTT,CASSESSGFIGELFF,NA,TRBV10-2,many,TRBJ2-2
NA,CASSFYICSARDSANTGELFF,NA,TRBV5-1,NA,TRBJ2-2
TGTGCCAGCAGCCAAGATTTATACTACACTGAAGCTTTCTTT,CASSQDLYYTEAFF,NA,TRBV4-2,many,TRBJ1-1
TGTGCCAGCAGTTTCGGTAGTAGGGTCGGTTTCCAAGAGACCCAGTACTTC,CASSFGSRVGFQETQYF,NA,TRBV12-3/TRBV12-4,many,TRBJ2-5
TGTGCCAGCGGCCAAGGGGGTATGAGTGGACCCCTCCACTTT,CASGQGGMSGPLHF,NA,TRBV6-5,NA,TRBJ1-6
TGTGCCAGCAGTTACTTCGGGGGGCAGTACTTC,CASSYFGGQYF,NA,TRBV6-6,NA,TRBJ2-7
TGTGCCAGCTTTGGCGGAATAAGCACAGATACGCAGTATTTT,CASFGGISTDTQYF,NA,TRBV2,many,TRBJ2-3
TGTGCCAGCAGCTTAGGTTCCAATTCACCCCTCCACTTT,CASSLGSNSPLHF,NA,TRBV7-9,few,TRBJ1-6
TGTGCCAGCCTTGTGGCTTACGAGCAGTACTTC,CASLVAYEQYF,NA,TRBV2,medium-sized,TRBJ2-7
TGTGCCAGCAGCCTGGGACAGGACTATGGCTACACCTTC,CASSLGQDYGYTF,TRBD1,TRBV6-5,many,TRBJ1-2
TGTGCCAGCAGCTTGGAAGGGACTAACACTGAAGCTTTCTTT,CASSLEGTNTEAFF,NA,TRBV5-4,many,TRBJ1-1
TGCGCCAGCAGCGTAACCGGGACAGGGCTATACAATGAGCAGTTCTTC,CASSVTGTGLYNEQFF,TRBD1,TRBV5-1,many,TRBJ2-1
TGTGCCACCAGCATTGGGCGGGAGACAGATACGCAGTATTTT,CATSIGRETDTQYF,TRBD2,TRBV15,NA,TRBJ2-3